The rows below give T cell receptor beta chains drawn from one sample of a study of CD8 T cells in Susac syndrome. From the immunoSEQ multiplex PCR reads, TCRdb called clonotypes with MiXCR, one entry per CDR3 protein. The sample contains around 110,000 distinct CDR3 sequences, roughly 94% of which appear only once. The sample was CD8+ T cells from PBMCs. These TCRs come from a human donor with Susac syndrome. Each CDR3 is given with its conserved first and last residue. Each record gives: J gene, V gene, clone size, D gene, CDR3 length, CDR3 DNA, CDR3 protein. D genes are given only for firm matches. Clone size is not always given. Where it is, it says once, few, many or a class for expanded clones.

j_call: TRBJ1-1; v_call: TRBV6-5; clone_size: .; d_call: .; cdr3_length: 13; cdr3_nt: TGTGCCAGCAGCTTAACGGTGAACACTGAAGCTTTCTTT; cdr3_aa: CASSLTVNTEAFF
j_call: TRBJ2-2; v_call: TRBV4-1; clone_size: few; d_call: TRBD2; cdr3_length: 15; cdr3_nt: TGCGCCAGCAGCCCAGCGGGGGGGCGACCCGGGGAGCTGTTTTTT; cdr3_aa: CASSPAGGRPGELFF
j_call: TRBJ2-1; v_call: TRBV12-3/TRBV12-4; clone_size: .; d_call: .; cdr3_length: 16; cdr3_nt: TGTGCCAGCAGTTTTATGGCAGGCATCTCCTACAATGAGCAGTTCTTC; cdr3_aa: CASSFMAGISYNEQFF
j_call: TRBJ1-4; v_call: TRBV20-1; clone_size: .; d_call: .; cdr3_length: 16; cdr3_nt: TGCAGTGCTAGAGATCGGGGGACGGCAGTTAATGAAAAACTGTTTTTT; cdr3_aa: CSARDRGTAVNEKLFF
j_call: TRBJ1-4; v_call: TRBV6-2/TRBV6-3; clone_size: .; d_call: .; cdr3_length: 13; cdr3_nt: TGTGCCACCCAACCGGGGCCAAATGAAAAACTGTTTTTT; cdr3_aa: CATQPGPNEKLFF
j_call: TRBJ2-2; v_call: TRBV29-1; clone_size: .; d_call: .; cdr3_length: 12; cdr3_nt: TGCAGCGTAATTAGGGGAACCGGGGAGCTGTTTTTT; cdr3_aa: CSVIRGTGELFF
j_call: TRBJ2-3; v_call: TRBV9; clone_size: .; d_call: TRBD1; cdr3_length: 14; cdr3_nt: TGTGCCAGCAGCGAAGACAGGGGGACAGATACGCAGTATTTT; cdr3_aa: CASSEDRGTDTQYF
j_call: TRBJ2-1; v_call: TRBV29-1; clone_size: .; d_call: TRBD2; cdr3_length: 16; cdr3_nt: TGCAGCGTTAGGGCTTGGGCAAGCGGGGTTCCAAATGAGCAGTTCTTC; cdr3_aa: CSVRAWASGVPNEQFF
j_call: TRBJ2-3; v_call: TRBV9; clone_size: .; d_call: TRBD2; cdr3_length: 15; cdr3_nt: TGTGCCAGCAGCGTAGATGGGGGGGTCACAGATACGCAGTATTTT; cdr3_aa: CASSVDGGVTDTQYF
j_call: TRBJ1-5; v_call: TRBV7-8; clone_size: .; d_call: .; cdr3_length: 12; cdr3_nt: TGTGCCAGCAGCTTAAGCAATCAGCCCCAGCATTTT; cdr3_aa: CASSLSNQPQHF
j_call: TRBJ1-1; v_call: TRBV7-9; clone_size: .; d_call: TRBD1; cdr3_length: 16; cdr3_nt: TGTGCCAGCAGCTACGGACAGGGTAAACGTGGCACTGAAGCTTTCTTT; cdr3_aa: CASSYGQGKRGTEAFF
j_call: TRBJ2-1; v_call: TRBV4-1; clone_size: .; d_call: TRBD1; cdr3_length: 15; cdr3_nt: TGCGCCAGCAGCCAAGGGCGGGACAGGGTCAATGAGCAGTTCTTC; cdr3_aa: CASSQGRDRVNEQFF
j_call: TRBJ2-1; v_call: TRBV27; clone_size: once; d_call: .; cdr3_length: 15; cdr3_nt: TGTGCCAGCAGTTTAGGACGGACCCCTTACAATGAGCAGTTCTTC; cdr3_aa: CASSLGRTPYNEQFF
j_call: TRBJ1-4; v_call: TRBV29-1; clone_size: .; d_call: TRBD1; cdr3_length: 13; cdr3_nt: TGCAGCCCCCGGGACAGCAGTAATGAAAAACTGTTTTTT; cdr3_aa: CSPRDSSNEKLFF
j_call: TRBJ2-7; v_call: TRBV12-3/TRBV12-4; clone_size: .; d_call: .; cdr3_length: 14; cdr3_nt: TGTGCCAGCAGTTTAGCGGGGGTTACCTACGAGCAGTACTTC; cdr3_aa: CASSLAGVTYEQYF
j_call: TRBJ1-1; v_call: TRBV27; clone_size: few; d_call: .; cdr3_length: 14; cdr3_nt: TGTGCCAGCAGTTCCCGGGACAAGAACACTGAAGCTTTCTTT; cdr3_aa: CASSSRDKNTEAFF
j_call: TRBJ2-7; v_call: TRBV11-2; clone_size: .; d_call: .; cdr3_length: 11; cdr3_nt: TGTGCCAGCAGCTATGACTACGAGCAGTACTTC; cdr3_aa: CASSYDYEQYF